Listed here is a single T cell receptor beta chain. V lost 10 bases, J lost 1 base, and 10 bases lay in between. The germline V gene encodes CDR1 ENHRY and CDR2 SYGVKD. The CDR3 contains 12 residues. This record belongs to a study of cytomegalovirus exposure and HLA in healthy donors. Primers: 60 Vbeta forward and 13 Jbeta reverse. The table came from immunoSEQ multiplex PCR; TCRdb's copy has only in-frame clones and leaves some out. The sample shows roughly 250,000 clones, under 80% of them seen only once. The sequence was collected from a female donor in good health and CMV-seronegative. What was sequenced was PBMCs. The rearrangement joins TRBV10-3 to TRBJ2-5; possibly TRBD2 for D (5 bases). CDR3 protein: CASSDSQETQYF. The CDR3 DNA reads as TGTGCCAGTAGCGATTCCCAAGAGACCCAGTACTTC.